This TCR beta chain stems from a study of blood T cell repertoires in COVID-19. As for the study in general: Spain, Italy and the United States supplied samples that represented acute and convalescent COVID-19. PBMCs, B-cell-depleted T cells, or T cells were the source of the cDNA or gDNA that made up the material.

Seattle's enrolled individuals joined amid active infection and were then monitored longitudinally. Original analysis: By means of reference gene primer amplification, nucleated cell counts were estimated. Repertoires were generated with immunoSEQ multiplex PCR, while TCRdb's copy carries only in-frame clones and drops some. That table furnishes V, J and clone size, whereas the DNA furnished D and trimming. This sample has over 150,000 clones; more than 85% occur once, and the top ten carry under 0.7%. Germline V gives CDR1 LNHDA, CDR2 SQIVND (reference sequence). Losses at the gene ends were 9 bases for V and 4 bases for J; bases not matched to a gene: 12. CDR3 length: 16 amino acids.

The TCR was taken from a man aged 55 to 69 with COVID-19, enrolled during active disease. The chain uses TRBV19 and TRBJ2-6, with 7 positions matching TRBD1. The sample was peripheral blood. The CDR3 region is CASRTGTANGANVLTF. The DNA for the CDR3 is TGTGCCAGCAGGACAGGAACCGCGAACGGGGCCAACGTCCTGACTTTC.